The clone carrying this T cell receptor beta chain was picked up a small number of times. This sample is drawn from a study of cytomegalovirus exposure and HLA in healthy donors. Trimming took off 2 bases at V and 7 bases at J, with 20 bases between the two ends. The CDR3 has 16 amino acids. Germline V gives CDR1 MGHDK, CDR2 SYGVNS. In the PCR, 60 Vbeta and 13 Jbeta primers were used. Assay used: immunoSEQ multiplex PCR; TCRdb lists only in-frame clones, some missing. The sample includes around 130,000 clones, around three quarters of them seen just once. V is TRBV25-1 and J is TRBJ1-1; D is uncertain. The TCR comes from a man aged 40-55 years in good health and CMV-seronegative. Source material: PBMCs. In nucleotides, the CDR3 is TGTGCCAGCAGTGAAGCCCGGGGTCAACCGGATATTGAAGCTTTCTTT. This encodes CASSEARGQPDIEAFF.